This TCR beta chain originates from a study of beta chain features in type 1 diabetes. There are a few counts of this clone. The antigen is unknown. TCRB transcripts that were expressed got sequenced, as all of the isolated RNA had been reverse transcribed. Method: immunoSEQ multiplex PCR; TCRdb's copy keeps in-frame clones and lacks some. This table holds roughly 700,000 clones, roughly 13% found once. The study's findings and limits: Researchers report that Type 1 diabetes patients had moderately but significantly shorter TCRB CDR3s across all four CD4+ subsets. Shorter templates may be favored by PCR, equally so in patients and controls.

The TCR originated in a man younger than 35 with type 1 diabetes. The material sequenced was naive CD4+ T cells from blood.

In DNA, the CDR3 is TGTGCCTGGAGTGTGGGACATCAGGATCAGCCCCAGCATTTT. Translated, it gives CAWSVGHQDQPQHF. The chain combines TRBV30 with TRBJ1-5, with a possible D match to TRBD1 (6 bases). CDR1 and CDR2 (germline): GTSNPN, SVGIG (reference sequence). This CDR3 has 14 residues. V shed 0 bases and J shed 5 bases, with 11 bases lying between them.